The clone carrying this T cell receptor (beta chain) occurred a few times. The data stem from a study of blood T cell repertoires in COVID-19. Study overall: PBMCs, B-cell-depleted T cells, or T cells were the source of the cDNA or gDNA that made up the material.

Original handling: The assay estimated nucleated cells by amplifying reference gene primers. Generated by immunoSEQ multiplex PCR, the TCRdb table keeps only in-frame clones and is missing some. Clone size and the V and J calls come from that table; the DNA yielded D and trimming. Of about 140,000 clones in the sample, about 87% are singletons; the top ten hold about 1.7%. Germline V gene data show CDR1 as DFQATT and CDR2 as SNEGSKA (reference sequence). Trimming removed 6 bases from V and 2 bases from J, with 8 bases in between. The CDR3 covers 12 residues. This receptor was obtained from a woman in her forties or fifties with acute or convalescent COVID-19. What was sequenced was peripheral blood. The chain couples TRBV20-1 to TRBJ1-5; unclear D gene. The CDR3, as DNA: TGCAGTGCAAGTACAGGCAATCAGCCCCAGCATTTT. Translated: CSASTGNQPQHF.